The rows below give T cell receptor beta chains drawn from one sample of a study of blood T cell repertoires in COVID-19. Measured with immunoSEQ multiplex PCR; TCRdb has only the in-frame clones, and not every one. The data show roughly 300,000 clones, with about 90% seen just once and about 7.8% held by the top ten. The specimen sequenced was peripheral blood. Every receptor here comes from a woman in her 50s who had recovered from COVID-19. Both conserved end residues are part of each CDR3. The D gene is left open where the match is weak. The size entry is marked missing in some rows and otherwise reads once, few, many or a size class.

>TRBV6-5|.|TRBJ2-7|.
TGTGCCAGCAGTCGACAGGGAAAGGGGGGCGAGCAGTACTTC
CASSRQGKGGEQYF
>TRBV18|.|TRBJ1-4|.
TGTGCCAGCTCACCAGGACAGATTAATGAAAAACTGTTTTTT
CASSPGQINEKLFF
>TRBV6-8|.|TRBJ2-1|.
TGTGCCAGCAGGCACACAAGATCTCACTCCTACAATGAGCAGTTCTTC
CASRHTRSHSYNEQFF
>TRBV3-1/TRBV3-2|.|TRBJ2-7|.
TGTGCCAGCAGCCCTAACACGGGCTACGAGCAGTACTTC
CASSPNTGYEQYF
>TRBV3-1/TRBV3-2|.|TRBJ1-5|.
TGTGCCAGCAGCCATTCAGGGTTTACAGGGCAGCCCCAGCATTTT
CASSHSGFTGQPQHF
>TRBV9|.|TRBJ1-1|.
TGTGCCAGCAGCGTCGACATCACAAACACTGAAGCTTTCTTT
CASSVDITNTEAFF
>TRBV28|.|TRBJ2-3|.
TGTGCCAGCAGTTGGTATGTAGAAGGGGCTGATACGCAGTATTTT
CASSWYVEGADTQYF
>TRBV11-2|TRBD1|TRBJ1-4|.
TGTGCCAGCAGCTACCGGGGACAGGGGCATGAAAAACTGTTTTTT
CASSYRGQGHEKLFF
>TRBV27|TRBD1|TRBJ1-4|.
TGTGCCAGCAGTTCGGACAGGGTGAATGAAAAACTGTTTTTT
CASSSDRVNEKLFF
>TRBV5-8|.|TRBJ1-5|.
TGTGCCAGCAGTACCGGAGTCGTGTATCAGCCCCAGCATTTT
CASSTGVVYQPQHF
>TRBV6-4|TRBD1|TRBJ1-2|.
TGTGCCAGCAGTAGGGACAGGGGTTATGGCTACACCTTC
CASSRDRGYGYTF
>TRBV18|.|TRBJ1-2|once
TGTGCCAGCTCACCTTCGGACAGTCTTGGCTACACCTTC
CASSPSDSLGYTF
>TRBV9|TRBD1|TRBJ1-2|.
TGTGCCAGCAGCAGGGAGGCAGGGGGCATGCGGCAGGGTGGCTACACCTTC
CASSREAGGMRQGGYTF
>TRBV7-3|TRBD2|TRBJ2-1|.
TGTGCCAGCAGCCGAGGACTAGCGGAATACAATGAGCAGTTCTTC
CASSRGLAEYNEQFF
>TRBV28|.|TRBJ2-2|.
TGTGCCAGCAGTCCCGGACAGTACACCGGGGAGCTGTTTTTT
CASSPGQYTGELFF
>TRBV6-5|.|TRBJ1-3|.
TGTGCCAGCACAGGCGAAGGAAACACCATATATTTT
CASTGEGNTIYF
>TRBV6-4|TRBD2|TRBJ2-3|.
TGTGCCAGCAGTGTAGCGGGAGAGTCCACAGATACGCAGTATTTT
CASSVAGESTDTQYF
>TRBV18|.|TRBJ1-6|.
TGTGCCAGCTCACCAAAGCAGGGGTTTTCACCCCTCCACTTT
CASSPKQGFSPLHF
>TRBV7-9|.|TRBJ1-4|.
TGTGCCAGCAGCTCACAGGGAGTTAATGAAAAACTGTTTTTT
CASSSQGVNEKLFF
>TRBV6-2/TRBV6-3|.|TRBJ1-1|.
TGTGCCAGCAGTTTTAACAGCTTGAACACTGAAGCTTTCTTT
CASSFNSLNTEAFF
>TRBV19|TRBD2|TRBJ2-1|.
TGTGCCAGTAGTGGACTAGCGGGATTGCACAATGAGCAGTTCTTC
CASSGLAGLHNEQFF
>TRBV28|.|TRBJ2-1|.
TGTGCCAGCAGTGACTTAGGAGACAGCTCCTACAATGAGCAGTTCTTC
CASSDLGDSSYNEQFF
>TRBV7-2|.|TRBJ1-5|few
TGTGCCAGCAGCTTCACAACAGGATATAGCAATCAGCCCCAGCATTTT
CASSFTTGYSNQPQHF